This passage covers 7 T cell receptor beta chains from one sample sequenced in a study of shared clonotypes between healthy human individuals. The assay was immunoSEQ multiplex PCR, and TCRdb's table has in-frame clones only and misses some. Of fewer than 650,000 clones in the sample, roughly 72% were seen once. Sequencing used PBMCs. All receptors derive from a woman aged 35 to 49 in good health. Some clones in this sample may be carry-over from other donors' samples.

The rearrangement uses TRBV28 and TRBJ1-1; perhaps TRBD1 as D (5 bases). CDR1 is MDHEN and CDR2 is SYDVKM in the germline V gene. This CDR3 spans 15 amino acids. Between the trimmed V and J ends, which lost 7 bases and 6 bases, there was a span of 21 bases. CDR3 sequence: CASILGTSSGAEAFF. The CDR3 DNA reads TGTGCCAGCATCCTTGGGACGTCCTCGGGAGCTGAAGCTTTCTTT. The entire variable domain, with the rest obtained from reference TRBV28 and TRBJ1-1, is as follows: DVKVTQSSRYLVKRTGEKVFLECVQDMDHENMFWYRQDPGLGLRLIYFSYDVKMKEKGDIPEGYSVSREKKERFSLILESASTNQTSMYLCASILGTSSGAEAFFGQGTRLTVV.

CDR3 amino acids: CASTSVSQYEQYF. CDR3 coding DNA: TGTGCCAGCACTAGCGTTTCCCAGTACGAGCAGTACTTC. The chain couples TRBV28 to TRBJ2-7, with D perhaps matching TRBD2 (6 bases). CDR3 size: 13 residues. V gave up 7 bases and J gave up 4 bases, with 14 bases separating them. Germline CDR1 MDHEN, CDR2 SYDVKM.

The CDR3 nucleotides read TGTGCCAGCAGGACCTTAGCGGGAGGGCCTGAAAATGAGCAGTTCTTC. It is translated as CASRTLAGGPENEQFF. The chain couples TRBV2 to TRBJ2-1, with 11 bases matching TRBD2. The J segment lost 7 bases and the V segment lost 6 bases, leaving 11 bases of the junction unmatched. This CDR3 is 16 amino acids long. Germline V CDR1 and CDR2: SNHLY, FYNNEI.

This clone was found a few times. V and J are TRBV29-1 and TRBJ2-5; a weak D match, TRBD1 (5 bases). This CDR3 is 12 amino acids long. Germline V gives CDR1 SQVTM, CDR2 ANQGSEA. V dropped 4 bases and J dropped 1 base, with 7 bases sitting between them. The CDR3 loop reads CSVGQIQETQYF. The CDR3 DNA reads TGCAGCGTTGGACAGATCCAAGAGACCCAGTACTTC.

This chain uses TRBV7-9 with TRBJ2-7; D call uncertain. This CDR3 region has 13 residues. V lost 2 bases and J 5 bases, leaving 10 bases between the germline ends. The germline CDR1 and CDR2 sequences are SEHNR and FQNEAQ (reference sequence). The CDR3 here is CASSLRLVDEQYF. CDR3 DNA: TGTGCCAGCAGCTTACGGCTAGTCGACGAGCAGTACTTC.

In its sample, this clone was seen once. V and J are TRBV9 and TRBJ2-3, with 7 bases fitting TRBD2. V was clipped by 6 bases and J by 1 base; unmatched bases: 5. The CDR3 spans 14 residues. The V gene's germline CDR1 is SGDLS and CDR2 YYNGEE. For the CDR3, the DNA is TGTGCCAGCACCCTGGGGGGGGGCACAGATACGCAGTATTTT. The encoded protein is CASTLGGGTDTQYF.

Turning to this clone: It may be a read error: a sequence one base away is much more abundant. This sample also contains other DNA sequences that code for the same CDR3. The gene calls are TRBV4-1 and TRBJ2-4, with a tentative D call TRBD2 (5 bases). Trimming cost V 1 base and J 4 bases, with 14 bases left between them. CDR3 length: 16 residues. Looked up from germline, CDR1 is MGHRA and CDR2 is YSYEKL. The CDR3, as DNA: TGCGCCAGCAGCCAAGGGTTCACGCTAGCTAAAAACATTCAGTACTTC. Translated: CASSQGFTLAKNIQYF.